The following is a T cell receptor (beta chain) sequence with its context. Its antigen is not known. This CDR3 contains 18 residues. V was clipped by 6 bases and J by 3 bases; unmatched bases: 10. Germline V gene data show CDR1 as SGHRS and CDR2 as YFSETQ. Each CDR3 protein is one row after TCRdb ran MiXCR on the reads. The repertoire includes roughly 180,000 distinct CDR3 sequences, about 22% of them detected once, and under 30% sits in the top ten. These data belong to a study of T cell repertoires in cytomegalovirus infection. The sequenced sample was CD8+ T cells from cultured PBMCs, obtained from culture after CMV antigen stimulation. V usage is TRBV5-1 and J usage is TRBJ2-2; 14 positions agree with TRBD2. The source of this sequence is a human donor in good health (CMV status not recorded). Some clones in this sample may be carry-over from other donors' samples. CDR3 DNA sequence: TGCGCCAGCACCCTCCGGGGACTAGCGGGGGCCGACACCGGGGAGCTGTTTTTT. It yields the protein CASTLRGLAGADTGELFF.